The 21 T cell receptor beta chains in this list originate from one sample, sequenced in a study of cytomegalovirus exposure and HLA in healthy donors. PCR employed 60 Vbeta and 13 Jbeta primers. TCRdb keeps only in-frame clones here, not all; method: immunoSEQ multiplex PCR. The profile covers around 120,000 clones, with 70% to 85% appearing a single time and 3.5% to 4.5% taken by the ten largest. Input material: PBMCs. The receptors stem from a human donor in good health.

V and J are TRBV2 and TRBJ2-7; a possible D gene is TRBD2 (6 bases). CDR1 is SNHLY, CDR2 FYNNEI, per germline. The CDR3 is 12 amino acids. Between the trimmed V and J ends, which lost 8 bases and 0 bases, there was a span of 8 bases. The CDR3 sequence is CASQGLSYEQYF. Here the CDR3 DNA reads TGTGCCAGCCAGGGACTCTCCTACGAGCAGTACTTC.

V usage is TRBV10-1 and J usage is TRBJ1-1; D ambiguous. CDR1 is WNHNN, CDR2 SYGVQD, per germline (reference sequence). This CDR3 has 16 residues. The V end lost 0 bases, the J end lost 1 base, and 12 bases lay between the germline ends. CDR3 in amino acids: CASSESPRRENTEAFF. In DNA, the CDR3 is TGCGCCAGCAGTGAGTCGCCGCGGAGGGAGAACACTGAAGCTTTCTTT.

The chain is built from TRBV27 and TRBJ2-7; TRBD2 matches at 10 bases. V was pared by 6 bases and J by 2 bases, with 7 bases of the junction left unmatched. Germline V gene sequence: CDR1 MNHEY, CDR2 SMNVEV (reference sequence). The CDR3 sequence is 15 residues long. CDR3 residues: CASSLDGLAAYEQYF. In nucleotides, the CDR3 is TGTGCCAGCAGCCTCGATGGACTAGCGGCCTACGAGCAGTACTTC.

The CDR3 DNA is TGTGCCAGCAGCCTCCAGAGGACAGGGCTTTACAACGAGCAGTACTTC. Amino acids: CASSLQRTGLYNEQYF. V usage is TRBV2 and J usage is TRBJ2-7, with TRBD1 matching over 8 bases. Losses at the gene ends were 6 bases for V and 5 bases for J; bases not matched to a gene: 15. CDR1 and CDR2 from the germline V gene are SNHLY and FYNNEI. There are 16 residues in the CDR3.

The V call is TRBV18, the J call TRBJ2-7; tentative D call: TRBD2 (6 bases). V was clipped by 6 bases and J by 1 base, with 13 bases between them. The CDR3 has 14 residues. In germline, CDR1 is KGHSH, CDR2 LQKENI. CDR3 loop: CASSPGTASYEQYF. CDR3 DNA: TGTGCCAGCTCCCCCGGGACTGCTTCCTACGAGCAGTACTTC.

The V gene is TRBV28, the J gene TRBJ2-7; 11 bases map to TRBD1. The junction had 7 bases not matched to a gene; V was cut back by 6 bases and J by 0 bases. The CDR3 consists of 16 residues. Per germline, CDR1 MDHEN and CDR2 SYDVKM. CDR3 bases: TGTGCCAGCAGCGGACAGGGGGCGTCAAGCTCCTACGAGCAGTACTTC. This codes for CASSGQGASSSYEQYF.

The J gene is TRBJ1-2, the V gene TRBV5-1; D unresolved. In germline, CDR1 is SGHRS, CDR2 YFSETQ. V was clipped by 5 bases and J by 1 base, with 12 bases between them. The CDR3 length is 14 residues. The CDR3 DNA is TGCGCCAGCAGTCAAGAGAGCAATAACTATGGCTACACCTTC. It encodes CASSQESNNYGYTF.

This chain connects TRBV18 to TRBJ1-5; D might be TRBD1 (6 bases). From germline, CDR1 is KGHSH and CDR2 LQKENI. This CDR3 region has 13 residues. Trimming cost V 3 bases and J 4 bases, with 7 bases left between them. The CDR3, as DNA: TGTGCCAGCTCACCGACAGGTAATCAGCCCCAGCATTTT. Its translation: CASSPTGNQPQHF.

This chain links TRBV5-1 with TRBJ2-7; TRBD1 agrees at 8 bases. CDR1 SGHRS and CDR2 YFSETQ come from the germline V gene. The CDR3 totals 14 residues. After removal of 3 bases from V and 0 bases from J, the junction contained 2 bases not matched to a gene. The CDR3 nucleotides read TGCGCCAGCAGCTCAACAGGGGGCTCCTACGAGCAGTACTTC. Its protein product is CASSSTGGSYEQYF.

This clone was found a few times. CDR3 bases: TGCAGCAATCGGACAGGGCATGAAAAAGAGCAGTTCTTC. Translation: CSNRTGHEKEQFF. This chain uses TRBV29-1 with TRBJ2-1; 8 bases map to TRBD1. Germline lookup yields CDR1 SQVTM and CDR2 ANQGSEA. The CDR3 is made up of 13 amino acids. The V segment lost 8 bases and the J segment 10 bases; nucleotides outside the gene matches: 13.

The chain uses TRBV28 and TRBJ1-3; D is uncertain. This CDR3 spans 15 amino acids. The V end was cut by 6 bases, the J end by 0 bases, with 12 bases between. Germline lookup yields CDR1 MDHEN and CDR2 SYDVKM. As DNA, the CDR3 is TGTGCCAGCAGGCCTACTGGGAGCTCTGGAAACACCATATATTTT. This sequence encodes CASRPTGSSGNTIYF.

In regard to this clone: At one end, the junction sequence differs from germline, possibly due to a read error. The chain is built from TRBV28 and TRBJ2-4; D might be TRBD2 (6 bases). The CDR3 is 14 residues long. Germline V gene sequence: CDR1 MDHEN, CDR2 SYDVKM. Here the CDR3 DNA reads TGTGTCAGCAGTTTTACGGGGAACGGGGGCATTCAGTACTTC. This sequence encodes CVSSFTGNGGIQYF.

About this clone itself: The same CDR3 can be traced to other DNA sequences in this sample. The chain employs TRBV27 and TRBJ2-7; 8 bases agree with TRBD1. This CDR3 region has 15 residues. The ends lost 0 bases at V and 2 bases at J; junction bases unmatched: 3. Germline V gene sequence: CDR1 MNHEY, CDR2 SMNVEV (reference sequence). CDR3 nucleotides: TGTGCCAGCAGTTTATCGAGCAGGGGGCCCTACGAGCAGTACTTC. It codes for CASSLSSRGPYEQYF.

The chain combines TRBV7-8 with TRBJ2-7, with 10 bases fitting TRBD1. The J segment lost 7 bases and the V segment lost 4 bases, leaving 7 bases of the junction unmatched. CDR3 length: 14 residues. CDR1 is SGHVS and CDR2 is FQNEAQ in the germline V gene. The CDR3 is CASSSDRGREEQYF. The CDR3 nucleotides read TGTGCCAGCAGCTCAGACAGGGGGCGAGAGGAGCAGTACTTC. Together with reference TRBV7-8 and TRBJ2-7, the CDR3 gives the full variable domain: GAGVSQSPRYKVAKRGQDVALRCDPISGHVSLFWYQQALGQGPEFLTYFQNEAQLDKSGLPSDRFFAERPEGSVSTLKIQRTQQEDSAVYLCASSSDRGREEQYFGPGTRLTVT.

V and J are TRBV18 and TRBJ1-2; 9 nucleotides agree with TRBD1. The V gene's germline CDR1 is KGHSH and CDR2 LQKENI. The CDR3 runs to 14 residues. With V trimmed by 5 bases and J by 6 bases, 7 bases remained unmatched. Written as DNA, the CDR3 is TGTGCCAGCTCAGGACAGGGGCCGGGTGATGGCTACACCTTC. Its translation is CASSGQGPGDGYTF.

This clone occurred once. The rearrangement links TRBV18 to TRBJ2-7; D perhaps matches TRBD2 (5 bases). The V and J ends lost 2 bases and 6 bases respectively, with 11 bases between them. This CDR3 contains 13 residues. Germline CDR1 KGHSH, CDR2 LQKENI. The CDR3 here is CASSPGSPGEQYF. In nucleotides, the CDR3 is TGTGCCAGCTCACCAGGGAGTCCGGGCGAGCAGTACTTC.

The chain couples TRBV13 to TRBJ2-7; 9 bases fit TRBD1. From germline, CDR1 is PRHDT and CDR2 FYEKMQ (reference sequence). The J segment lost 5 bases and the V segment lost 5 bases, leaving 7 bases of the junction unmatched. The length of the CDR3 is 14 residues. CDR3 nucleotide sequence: TGTGCCAGCAGCCTACAGGGGGCGAAGAACGAGCAGTACTTC. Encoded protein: CASSLQGAKNEQYF.

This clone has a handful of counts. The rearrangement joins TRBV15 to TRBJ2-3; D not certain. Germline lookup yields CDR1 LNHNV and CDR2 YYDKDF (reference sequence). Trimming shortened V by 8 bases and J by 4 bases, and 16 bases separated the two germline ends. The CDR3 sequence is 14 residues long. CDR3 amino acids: CATAGPISADTQYF. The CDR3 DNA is TGTGCCACCGCAGGTCCAATATCGGCAGATACGCAGTATTTT. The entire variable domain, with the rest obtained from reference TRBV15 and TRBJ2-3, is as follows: DAMVIQNPRYQVTQFGKPVTLSCSQTLNHNVMYWYQQKSSQAPKLLFHYYDKDFNNEADTPDNFQSRRPNTSFCFLDIRSPGLGDTAMYLCATAGPISADTQYFGPGTRLTVL.

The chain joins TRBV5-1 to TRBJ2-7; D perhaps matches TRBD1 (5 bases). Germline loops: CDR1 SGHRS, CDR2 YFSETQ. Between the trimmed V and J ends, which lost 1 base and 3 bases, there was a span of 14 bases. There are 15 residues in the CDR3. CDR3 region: CASSLKQVALYEQYF. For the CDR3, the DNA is TGCGCCAGCAGCTTGAAACAGGTGGCCCTCTACGAGCAGTACTTC.

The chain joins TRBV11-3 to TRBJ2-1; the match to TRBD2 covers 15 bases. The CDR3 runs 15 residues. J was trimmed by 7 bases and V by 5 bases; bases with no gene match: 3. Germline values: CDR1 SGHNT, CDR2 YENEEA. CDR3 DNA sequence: TGTGCCAGCAGCCTCGGGACTAGCGGGAGGAATGAGCAGTTCTTC. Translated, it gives CASSLGTSGRNEQFF.

The CDR3 region is CASSRPQGVPSEQYF. CDR3 nucleotides: TGTGCCAGCAGCCGTCCTCAGGGGGTCCCCTCCGAGCAGTACTTC. The chain links TRBV5-6 to TRBJ2-7; 7 bases fit TRBD1. This CDR3 spans 15 amino acids. The V segment lost 4 bases and the J segment 6 bases; nucleotides outside the gene matches: 13. Germline V gene lookup returns CDR1 SGHDT and CDR2 YYEEEE.